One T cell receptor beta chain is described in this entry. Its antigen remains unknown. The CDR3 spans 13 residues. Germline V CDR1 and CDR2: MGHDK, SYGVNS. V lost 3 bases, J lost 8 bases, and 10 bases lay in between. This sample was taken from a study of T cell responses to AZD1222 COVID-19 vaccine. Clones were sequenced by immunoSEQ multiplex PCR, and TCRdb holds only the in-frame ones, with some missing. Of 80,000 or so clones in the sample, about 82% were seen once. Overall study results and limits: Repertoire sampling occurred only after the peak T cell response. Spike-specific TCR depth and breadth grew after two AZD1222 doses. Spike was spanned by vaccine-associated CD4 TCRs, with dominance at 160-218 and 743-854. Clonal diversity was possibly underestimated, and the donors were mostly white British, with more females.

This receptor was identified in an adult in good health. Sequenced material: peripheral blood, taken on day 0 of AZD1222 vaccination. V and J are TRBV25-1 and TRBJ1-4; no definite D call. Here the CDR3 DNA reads TGTGCCAGCAGTGAGCTAGGGTGGGAAAAACTGTTTTTT. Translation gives CASSELGWEKLFF.